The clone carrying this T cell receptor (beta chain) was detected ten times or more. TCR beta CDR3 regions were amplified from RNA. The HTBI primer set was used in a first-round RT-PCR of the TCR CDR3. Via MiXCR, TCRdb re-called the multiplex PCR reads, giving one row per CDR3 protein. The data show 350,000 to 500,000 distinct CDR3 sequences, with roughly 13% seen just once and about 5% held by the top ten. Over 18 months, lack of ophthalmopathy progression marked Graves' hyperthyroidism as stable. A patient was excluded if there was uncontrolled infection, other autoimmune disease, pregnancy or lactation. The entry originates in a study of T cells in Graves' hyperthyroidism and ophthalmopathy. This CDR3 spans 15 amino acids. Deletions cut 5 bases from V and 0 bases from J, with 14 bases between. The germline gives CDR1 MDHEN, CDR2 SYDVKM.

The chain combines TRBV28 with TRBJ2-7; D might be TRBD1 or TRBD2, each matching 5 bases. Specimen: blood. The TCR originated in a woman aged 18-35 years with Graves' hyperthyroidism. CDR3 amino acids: CASSLGPLSSYEQYF. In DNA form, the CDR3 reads TGTGCCAGCAGTCTGGGACCGTTGAGCTCCTACGAGCAGTACTTC.